These T cell receptor beta chains were read from a single sample in a study of CD8+ T cells in alopecia areata. The method was immunoSEQ multiplex PCR; TCRdb's version includes in-frame clones alone and lacks a portion of them. The table has about 190,000 clones, around three fifths seen once. The sequenced sample was CD4+ T cells sorted from blood, obtained around week 50, from a patient treated with tofacitinib. The source of these receptors is a human donor with alopecia areata. CDR3s include the opening cysteine and the closing phenylalanine or tryptophan. The D gene is left open where the match is weak. Size values are once, few and many counts, or a class for expanded clones, and some rows have none.

abundance	j_gene	v_gene	d_gene	CDR3nt	CDR3aa
-	TRBJ1-2	TRBV5-8	-	TGTGCCAGCAGCCAAATCTATGGCTACACCTTC	CASSQIYGYTF
many	TRBJ1-1	TRBV19	-	TGTGCCAGTAGTAATTGGGCAGGGCAAGGAGAAGCTTTCTTT	CASSNWAGQGEAFF
-	TRBJ1-1	TRBV14	-	TGTGCCAGCAGCCGACAGAACACTGAAGCTTTCTTT	CASSRQNTEAFF
-	TRBJ1-6	TRBV7-2	-	TGTGCCAGCAGCTTAGTATTGGGGAATTCACCCCTCCACTTT	CASSLVLGNSPLHF
-	TRBJ2-7	TRBV19	-	TGTGCCAGTAGTTCCTCGAGGCTGGGCTACGAGCAGTACTTC	CASSSSRLGYEQYF
-	TRBJ2-1	TRBV2	TRBD2	TGTGCCAGCACCCTGACTAGCGGGTGGCAGTTCTTC	CASTLTSGWQFF
-	TRBJ1-1	TRBV29-1	-	TGCAGCGTTGGGTCTCGGCTTGGGGACACTGAAGCTTTCTTT	CSVGSRLGDTEAFF
few	TRBJ2-2	TRBV4-3	-	TGCGCCAGCAGCCAAATGACGAGTGGAACCGGGGAGCTGTTTTTT	CASSQMTSGTGELFF
-	TRBJ1-4	TRBV15	-	TGTGCCACCAGCAGAGTTAGTAGGGCCCCCGAAAAACTGTTTTTT	CATSRVSRAPEKLFF
-	TRBJ1-2	TRBV29-1	TRBD1	TGCAGCGCTGGGGGACAGGGGGCTAACTATGGCTACACCTTC	CSAGGQGANYGYTF
-	TRBJ2-2	TRBV30	TRBD2	TGTGCCTGGAGTGTACGGGGGGGGCACCTAATCGCCGGGGAGCTGTTTTTT	CAWSVRGGHLIAGELFF
-	TRBJ1-2	TRBV2	-	TGTGCCAGCAGTGGTCTCGGGGGTGGCTACACCTTC	CASSGLGGGYTF
-	TRBJ2-1	TRBV11-2	TRBD2	TGTGCCAGCAGTCCAAACTTAGCGGGGGATTCCTACAATGAGCAGTTCTTC	CASSPNLAGDSYNEQFF
few	TRBJ2-3	TRBV25-1	TRBD1	TGTGCCAGCAGTGCTGTCCCGGGACAGGGATCAGATACGCAGTATTTT	CASSAVPGQGSDTQYF